The clone carrying this TCR beta chain was picked up many times. The data were taken from a study of early T cells in non-severe SARS-CoV-2 infection. Trimming left V 5 bases short and J 1 base short, with 10 bases between. Per germline, CDR1 SEHNR and CDR2 FQNEAQ (reference sequence). CDR3 length equals 14 residues. Unique molecular identifiers (one per individual cDNA molecule) were attached. One entry per CDR3 protein, called by TCRdb with MiXCR from the 5' RACE reads. The profile shows approximately 35,000 distinct CDR3 sequences, 5.5% to 7% of them singletons. Sequenced sample: whole blood. The sequence was collected from an adult who was a healthcare worker with PCR-confirmed SARS-CoV-2 infection or an uninfected control (not recorded which). This rearrangement joins TRBV7-9 to TRBJ2-3; tentatively, D is TRBD1 or TRBD2 (5 bases each). CDR3 nucleotides: TGTGCCAGCAGCCTCGGGACGGGCACAGATACGCAGTATTTT. Encoded protein: CASSLGTGTDTQYF.